What follows are 7 T cell receptor beta chains derived from one specimen sequenced in a study of T cell responses to AZD1222 COVID-19 vaccine. The repertoire was sequenced with immunoSEQ multiplex PCR; TCRdb's copy has only in-frame clones and lacks some. The sample includes over 110,000 clones, roughly 88% of them seen just once. Sequences were derived from peripheral blood, sampled 28 days after the second AZD1222 dose. The receptors shown here come from an adult who received the AZD1222 COVID-19 vaccine.

The chain joins TRBV29-1 to TRBJ1-1; no definite D call. CDR3 length: 11 residues. V lost 5 bases and J 5 bases, leaving 9 bases between the germline ends. Germline V CDR1 and CDR2: SQVTM, ANQGSEA. The CDR3 DNA sequence: TGCAGCGTTCGGGAGAAAACTGAAGCTTTCTTT. It encodes CSVREKTEAFF.

This clone is a singleton in its sample. The CDR3 DNA is TGTGCCAGCAGCGTAAGCCCGACAGGAATTGATGGCTACACCTTC. Translating gives CASSVSPTGIDGYTF. The V call is TRBV9, the J call TRBJ1-2, with TRBD1 as a possible D gene (6 bases). CDR3 length: 15 residues. Trimming removed 1 base at V and 6 bases at J, with 16 bases between. The germline V gene encodes CDR1 SGDLS and CDR2 YYNGEE.

This chain uses TRBV6-5 with TRBJ1-1; 8 positions match TRBD1. This CDR3 is 16 amino acids long. Germline V gene lookup returns CDR1 MNHEY and CDR2 SVGAGI. The V gene end was trimmed by 0 bases and the J gene end by 5 bases; junction bases not matched to a gene: 8. CDR3 in DNA: TGTGCCAGCAGTTACTCCTATCGGACAGGGAGTACTGAAGCTTTCTTT. Its protein is CASSYSYRTGSTEAFF.

V usage is TRBV6-5 and J usage is TRBJ1-3, with a possible D match to TRBD1 (5 bases). Per germline, CDR1 MNHEY and CDR2 SVGAGI. The CDR3 runs to 15 residues. Trimming shortened V by 10 bases and J by 0 bases, and 16 bases separated the two germline ends. The chain's CDR3 is CATGERGPSGNTIYF. The DNA for the CDR3 is TGTGCCACCGGGGAAAGGGGCCCCTCTGGAAACACCATATATTTT.

This clone was recorded a few times. This chain links TRBV24-1 with TRBJ2-1, with 12 positions matching TRBD2. The CDR3 has 16 amino acids. Germline CDR1 KGHDR, CDR2 SFDVKD. The ends lost 3 bases at V and 4 bases at J; junction bases unmatched: 3. The CDR3 region is CATSDALAGGYNEQFF. The CDR3, as DNA: TGTGCCACCAGTGATGCTCTAGCGGGGGGGTACAATGAGCAGTTCTTC.

V gene TRBV30 combines with J gene TRBJ1-2; a possible D gene is TRBD1 (6 bases). Germline assignment: CDR1 GTSNPN and CDR2 SVGIG (reference sequence). There are 14 residues in the CDR3. With 3 bases removed from V and 4 bases from J, the gap between germline ends came to 15 bases. CDR3 bases: TGTGCCTGGAGCTTAACAGGGTATGGCTATGGCTACACCTTC. Its protein is CAWSLTGYGYGYTF.

V and J are TRBV7-2 and TRBJ2-1; TRBD2 aligns across 12 bases. The CDR3 runs to 15 residues. Germline-derived CDR1 and CDR2 are SGHTA and FQGNSA. Trimming cost V 7 bases and J 3 bases; bases outside gene matches: 4. The CDR3 sequence: CASNPSGGVYNEQFF. In DNA form, the CDR3 reads TGTGCCAGCAACCCTAGCGGGGGGGTCTACAATGAGCAGTTCTTC.